The 26 T cell receptor beta chains given below trace back to one sample, sequenced in a study of blood T cells in healthy people across ages. Using a J-beta primer mix together with a sample-barcoded 5' primer, a second PCR was run for roughly 7 to 11 cycles. Each CDR3 protein is one row after TCRdb ran MiXCR on the 5' RACE reads. The sample shows around 800,000 distinct CDR3 sequences, around two fifths of them seen only once. Sample: blood. These receptors came from a man in his fifties or sixties in good health.

J is TRBJ2-1 and V is TRBV20-1; no definite D call. The CDR3 contains 13 residues. Germline-derived CDR1 and CDR2 are DFQATT and SNEGSKA (reference sequence). V was cut by 3 bases and J by 0 bases, with 6 bases left in between. In DNA form, the CDR3 reads TGCAGTGCTAGGACGAGCTCCTACAATGAGCAGTTCTTC. Protein sequence: CSARTSSYNEQFF.

The V gene is TRBV18, the J gene TRBJ1-1; the match to TRBD1 covers 7 bases. In germline, CDR1 is KGHSH, CDR2 LQKENI. Trimming removed 6 bases from V and 1 base from J; junction bases left unmatched: 5. The CDR3 is made up of 14 amino acids. The CDR3 DNA is TGTGCCAGCTCGGTGGGACAGTCGAACACTGAAGCTTTCTTT. Residues: CASSVGQSNTEAFF.

A few counts support this clonotype. This sequence joins TRBV4-3 and TRBJ2-6; TRBD2 is a possible D gene (6 bases). In germline, CDR1 is LGHNA, CDR2 YSLEER. Trimming took 3 bases from V and 0 from J, leaving 12 bases between them. CDR3 size: 17 residues. DNA of the CDR3: TGCGCCAGCAGCCACTCAAGGAGGGGCTCTGGGGCCAACGTCCTGACTTTC. Protein product: CASSHSRRGSGANVLTF.

The J gene is TRBJ1-1, the V gene TRBV10-3, with 9 nucleotides matching TRBD1. The CDR3 runs to 13 residues. Germline V gene sequence: CDR1 ENHRY, CDR2 SYGVKD. Trimming removed 7 bases from V and 4 bases from J; junction bases left unmatched: 4. CDR3 amino acids: CAITGTGTTEAFF. The DNA of the CDR3 is TGTGCCATCACCGGGACAGGGACCACTGAAGCTTTCTTT.

This rearrangement joins TRBV29-1 to TRBJ2-6; D is ambiguous. In germline, CDR1 is SQVTM, CDR2 ANQGSEA. The CDR3 runs to 12 residues. The V end lost 6 bases, the J end lost 13 bases, and 16 bases lay between the germline ends. The CDR3 DNA sequence: TGCAGCGTGGAACTGCTCCCGCGGGTCCTGACTTTC. Translating it yields CSVELLPRVLTF.

The chain has TRBV6-1 and TRBJ1-1; 7 bases match TRBD1. V trimming: 7 bases; J trimming: 5 bases; junction bases outside the gene matches: 7. In germline, CDR1 is MNHNS, CDR2 SASEGT. The CDR3 runs 13 residues. The CDR3 sequence: CASNNRGGTEAFF. The CDR3 DNA reads as TGTGCCAGCAACAACAGGGGTGGGACTGAAGCTTTCTTT.

This clonotype was found a few times. The chain combines TRBV10-3 with TRBJ2-5, with D unresolved. The CDR3 has 14 amino acids. The ends were cut back, 1 base at V and 5 bases at J, with 11 bases in the middle. The germline V gene encodes CDR1 ENHRY and CDR2 SYGVKD. CDR3 amino acids: CAISEYARYETQYF. The CDR3 DNA sequence: TGTGCCATCAGTGAGTACGCTAGGTACGAGACCCAGTACTTC.

The J gene is TRBJ2-7, the V gene TRBV7-3; D is perhaps TRBD1 or TRBD2 (5 bases each). Germline-derived CDR1 and CDR2 are SGHTA and FQGTGA. Trimming left V 1 base short and J 7 bases short, with 14 bases between. The CDR3 length is 14 residues. The chain's CDR3 is CASSLNAGQGEQYF. The CDR3 nucleotides read TGTGCCAGCAGCTTAAATGCGGGCCAGGGTGAGCAGTACTTC.

The table lists this clonotype with a few counts. V and J are TRBV6-5 and TRBJ2-6; no firm D call. The CDR3 totals 15 residues. Germline V lookup: CDR1 MNHEY, CDR2 SVGAGI. The V and J ends lost 3 bases and 1 base respectively, with 7 bases between them. CDR3 DNA: TGTGCCAGCAGTTATAAGCCTTCTGGGGCCAACGTCCTGACTTTC. It encodes CASSYKPSGANVLTF.

This clonotype was recorded a few times. CDR3 residues: CASTLLGGYNEQFF. Here the CDR3 DNA reads TGTGCCAGCACTCTGCTAGGGGGCTACAATGAGCAGTTCTTC. The V gene is TRBV28, the J gene TRBJ2-1; D is possibly TRBD1 (6 bases). The V gene's germline CDR1 is MDHEN and CDR2 SYDVKM. The CDR3 covers 14 residues. The V end was cut by 7 bases, the J end by 3 bases, with 13 bases between. The variable domain in full, completed from reference TRBV28 and TRBJ2-1, reads DVKVTQSSRYLVKRTGEKVFLECVQDMDHENMFWYRQDPGLGLRLIYFSYDVKMKEKGDIPEGYSVSREKKERFSLILESASTNQTSMYLCASTLLGGYNEQFFGPGTRLTVL.

The gene calls are TRBV7-9 and TRBJ1-3; D unresolved. The V gene's germline CDR1 is SEHNR and CDR2 FQNEAQ (reference sequence). This CDR3 comprises 15 residues. V was cut by 3 bases and J by 2 bases, with 11 bases left in between. CDR3 sequence: CASSLDLIPGNTIYF. DNA for the CDR3: TGTGCCAGCAGCTTGGACCTAATCCCTGGAAACACCATATATTTT.

This clonotype occurred a few times. This rearrangement joins TRBV20-1 to TRBJ2-1; TRBD2 matches at 13 bases. Germline V gives CDR1 DFQATT, CDR2 SNEGSKA (reference sequence). Trimming cost V 6 bases and J 1 base; bases outside gene matches: 3. CDR3 length equals 15 residues. CDR3 nucleotide sequence: TGCAGTGCGGGGACTAGCGGGGCTTCCTACAATGAGCAGTTCTTC. The encoded protein is CSAGTSGASYNEQFF.

V usage is TRBV29-1 and J usage is TRBJ2-7, with D tentatively TRBD2 (5 bases). The CDR3 is 11 residues long. Germline V gene lookup returns CDR1 SQVTM and CDR2 ANQGSEA. With 7 bases removed from V and 4 bases from J, the gap between germline ends came to 11 bases. CDR3 residues: CSACEGYEQYF. The CDR3, as DNA: TGCAGCGCCTGCGAGGGTTACGAGCAGTACTTC.

Comment on this clonotype: A read error may produce the germline difference seen at one junction end. This rearrangement joins TRBV12-3 or TRBV12-4 to TRBJ2-1; 8 nucleotides line up with TRBD2. The CDR3 extends over 15 amino acids. This CDR3 reads CVSSPLTSVNNEQFF. Here the CDR3 DNA reads TGTGTCAGCAGTCCACTGACTAGCGTAAACAATGAGCAGTTCTTC.

This CDR3 is CASSVTDRLAKNIQYF. CDR3 nucleotides: TGTGCCAGCAGCGTAACTGATAGACTAGCCAAAAACATTCAGTACTTC. The chain combines TRBV9 with TRBJ2-4, with D uncertain. The ends were cut back, 1 base at V and 0 bases at J, with 11 bases in the middle. This CDR3 has 16 amino acids. The germline CDR1 and CDR2 sequences are SGDLS and YYNGEE.

This clonotype was detected many times. The J gene is TRBJ2-4, the V gene TRBV2; D may be TRBD1 or TRBD2 (5 bases each). There are 15 residues in the CDR3. Trimming took off 2 bases at V and 0 bases at J, with 8 bases between the two ends. CDR1 and CDR2 (germline): SNHLY, FYNNEI. In DNA, the CDR3 is TGTGCCAGCAGTGAATCCGGGGCAGCCAAAAACATTCAGTACTTC. Protein sequence: CASSESGAAKNIQYF.

In this sample, this clonotype turned up once. V and J are TRBV20-1 and TRBJ1-1; D is ambiguous. Trimming pared 6 bases from V and 0 bases from J, leaving 8 bases between. Germline CDR1 DFQATT, CDR2 SNEGSKA (reference sequence). This CDR3 contains 12 residues. The CDR3 DNA follows: TGCAGTGCGCCGACACTGAACACTGAAGCTTTCTTT. Its protein product is CSAPTLNTEAFF.

The chain joins TRBV4-1 to TRBJ2-5; TRBD2 is a possible D gene (6 bases). The CDR3 sequence is 15 residues long. The germline V gene has CDR1 MGHRA and CDR2 YSYEKL. The germline V and J ends were trimmed by 0 bases and 5 bases, with 13 bases remaining between them. CDR3 DNA: TGCGCCAGCAGCCAAGACGGGCGGGGTGGGGAGACCCAGTACTTC. This gives the protein CASSQDGRGGETQYF.

The chain uses TRBV20-1 and TRBJ2-7; D unclear. CDR1 and CDR2 from the germline V gene are DFQATT and SNEGSKA (reference sequence). There are 16 residues in the CDR3. Deletions cut 1 base from V and 7 bases from J, with 23 bases between. The CDR3, as DNA: TGCAGTGCTAGAGTACCCGTTGGATTCCTTTACAATGAGCAGTACTTC. Translating gives CSARVPVGFLYNEQYF.

The V gene is TRBV4-3, the J gene TRBJ2-3; D uncertain. CDR3 size: 13 residues. Looked up from germline, CDR1 is LGHNA and CDR2 is YSLEER. V lost 4 bases, J lost 4 bases, and 9 bases lay in between. CDR3 loop: CASSPQMADTQYF. As DNA, the CDR3 is TGCGCCAGCAGCCCCCAGATGGCAGATACGCAGTATTTT.

V is TRBV20-1 and J is TRBJ2-1; maybe TRBD2 (7 bases). The CDR3 is 16 residues long. Trimming cost V 3 bases and J 7 bases, with 22 bases left between them. Germline V lookup: CDR1 DFQATT, CDR2 SNEGSKA (reference sequence). CDR3 sequence (DNA): TGCAGTGCTAGCACCAGAAACCGGGGGGCAGGGAATGAGCAGTTCTTC. Translated, it gives CSASTRNRGAGNEQFF.

V usage is TRBV29-1 and J usage is TRBJ1-1, with 10 positions matching TRBD1. CDR1 SQVTM and CDR2 ANQGSEA come from the germline V gene. Trimming at V came to 4 bases and at J to 11 bases, leaving 4 bases not matched to a gene. CDR3 size: 11 residues. The CDR3 here is CSVGQGARAFF. The CDR3 bases are TGCAGCGTTGGACAGGGGGCTCGGGCTTTCTTT.

This rearrangement joins TRBV5-1 to TRBJ2-5; maybe TRBD1 (5 bases). The J call may not be correct, given that the DNA end is closer to TRBJ2-7. CDR1 and CDR2 (germline): SGHRS, YFSETQ. The length of the CDR3 is 15 residues. The CDR3 DNA sequence: TGCGCCAGCAGCCCCCTAGACAGTTCCTCCTACGAGCAGTACTTC. Translating it yields CASSPLDSSSYEQYF.

The chain employs TRBV9 and TRBJ2-1, with TRBD2 matching over 8 bases. This CDR3 comprises 16 residues. V gave up 2 bases and J gave up 0 bases; unmatched junction bases: 4. Germline CDR1 and CDR2: SGDLS and YYNGEE. The CDR3 DNA sequence: TGTGCCAGCAGCGTCGGAAGCGGGGGCTCCTACAATGAGCAGTTCTTC. Translated: CASSVGSGGSYNEQFF. Variable domain in full (rest from reference TRBV9 and TRBJ2-1): DSGVTQTPKHLITATGQRVTLRCSPRSGDLSVYWYQQSLDQGLQFLIQYYNGEERAKGNILERFSAQQFPDLHSELNLSSLELGDSALYFCASSVGSGGSYNEQFFGPGTRLTVL.

The genes are TRBV29-1 and TRBJ2-7; D gene unclear. Germline V gives CDR1 SQVTM, CDR2 ANQGSEA. The CDR3 totals 12 residues. The DNA of the CDR3 is TGCAATCTCTGCAGAATCTCCTACGAGCAGTACTTC. It translates to CNLCRISYEQYF.

The chain is built from TRBV5-6 and TRBJ1-5; no clear D. The CDR3 length is 16 residues. The germline V gene has CDR1 SGHDT and CDR2 YYEEEE. Trimming stripped 0 bases from V and 0 bases from J, with 10 bases between. The CDR3 loop is CASSLAGDYSNQPQHF. The CDR3 DNA follows: TGTGCCAGCAGCTTGGCCGGAGATTATAGCAATCAGCCCCAGCATTTT.